The clone carrying this TCR beta chain showed up just a few times. Looked up from germline, CDR1 is MNHEY and CDR2 is SMNVEV (reference sequence). The CDR3 runs 16 residues. Trimming removed 3 bases from V and 2 bases from J; junction bases left unmatched: 8. Within the library, unique molecular identifiers were attached to each individual cDNA molecule. Per the study methods: Samples contained a median of approximately 100,000 TCRs, with a range of about 20,000 to 750,000. TCRdb fed the RACE reads into MiXCR, producing one record per CDR3 protein. Here the V and J calls rest on TCRdb's processing, not on the authors' analysis. The repertoire consists of fewer than 150,000 distinct CDR3 sequences, with approximately 13% occurring once and the leading ten covering less than 0.95%. Time point in this sample: patch test 1, 2 weeks after DPC sensitization. Noted treatment: therapeutic diphenylcyclopropenone sensitization with weekly scalp DPC. Unfractionated whole blood yielded the extracted total RNA.

The data are from a study of human T cells and chemical hapten exposure. This clonotype originated in a man younger than 35 with alopecia areata. Some clones in this sample may be carry-over from other donors' samples. V gene TRBV27 combines with J gene TRBJ2-7, with 9 positions matching TRBD1. The starting material was whole blood, obtained in connection with sensitization to the hapten diphenylcyclopropenone (DPC). The CDR3 DNA sequence: TGTGCCAGCAGTTTGAGCCTACAGGGGGCTGCCTACGAGCAGTACTTC. It translates to CASSLSLQGAAYEQYF.